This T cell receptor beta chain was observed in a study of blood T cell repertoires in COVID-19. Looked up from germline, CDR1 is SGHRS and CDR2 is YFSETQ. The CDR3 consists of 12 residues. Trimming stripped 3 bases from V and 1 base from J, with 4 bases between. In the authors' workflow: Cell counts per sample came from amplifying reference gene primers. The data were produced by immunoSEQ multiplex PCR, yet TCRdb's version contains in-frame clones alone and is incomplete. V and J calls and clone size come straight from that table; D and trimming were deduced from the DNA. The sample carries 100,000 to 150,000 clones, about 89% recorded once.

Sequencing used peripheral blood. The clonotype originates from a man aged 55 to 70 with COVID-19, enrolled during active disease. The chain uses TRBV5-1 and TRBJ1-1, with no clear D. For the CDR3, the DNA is TGCGCCAGCAGCTGGCCGAACACTGAAGCTTTCTTT. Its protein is CASSWPNTEAFF.